The 18 T cell receptor beta chains below all came from one sample that was sequenced in a study of blood T cell repertoires in COVID-19. Sequenced by immunoSEQ multiplex PCR; TCRdb stores in-frame clones only, minus some. Of tens of thousands of clones in the sample, 85% to 90% are singletons; the top ten hold about 4.9%. Material for sequencing was peripheral blood. The receptors stem from a man between 65 and 85 years old with active COVID-19.

V gene TRBV7-2 combines with J gene TRBJ1-2; unclear D gene. Trimming took off 6 bases at V and 1 base at J, with 12 bases between the two ends. Germline CDR1 and CDR2: SGHTA and FQGNSA. CDR3 length equals 14 residues. The DNA of the CDR3 is TGTGCCAGCAGGATCGGAGCCATTAACTATGGCTACACCTTC. It is translated as CASRIGAINYGYTF. The complete variable domain, with remaining parts taken from reference TRBV7-2 and TRBJ1-2, reads GAGVSQSPSNKVTEKGKDVELRCDPISGHTALYWYRQSLGQGLEFLIYFQGNSAPDKSGLPSDRFSAERTGGSVSTLTIQRTQQEDSAVYLCASRIGAINYGYTFGSGTRLTVV.

This chain connects TRBV6-6 to TRBJ1-3; TRBD1 matches at 7 bases. V trimming: 5 bases; J trimming: 2 bases; junction bases outside the gene matches: 12. CDR3 length equals 17 residues. Germline lookup yields CDR1 MNHNY and CDR2 SVGAGI (reference sequence). The CDR3 loop reads CASSRTIQGSAGNTIYF. The CDR3 DNA is TGTGCCAGCAGTCGTACTATACAGGGGAGCGCTGGAAACACCATATATTTT.

V usage is TRBV19 and J usage is TRBJ2-7; D gene ambiguous. The CDR3 runs 14 residues. Per the germline V gene, CDR1 is LNHDA and CDR2 is SQIVND (reference sequence). With 5 bases removed from V and 2 bases from J, the gap between germline ends came to 13 bases. This CDR3 is CASSDTSLTYEQYF. CDR3 nucleotides: TGTGCCAGTAGTGACACGTCCCTGACCTACGAGCAGTACTTC.

The chain links TRBV9 to TRBJ2-2; 10 bases align to TRBD2. Germline values: CDR1 SGDLS, CDR2 YYNGEE. This CDR3 has 16 residues. With 4 bases clipped from V and 4 bases from J, the junction kept 7 bases outside the gene matches. CDR3 loop: CASSPDQRGGTGELFF. Here the CDR3 DNA reads TGTGCCAGCAGCCCCGATCAGCGGGGGGGCACCGGGGAGCTGTTTTTT.

This chain uses TRBV27 with TRBJ1-6; the D gene is possibly TRBD1 (5 bases). V was shortened by 0 bases and J by 10 bases, with 13 bases between the two germline ends. This CDR3 region has 15 residues. Germline V gene data show CDR1 as MNHEY and CDR2 as SMNVEV (reference sequence). CDR3 protein: CASSLSMGGSSPLHF. The CDR3 nucleotides are TGTGCCAGCAGTTTATCGATGGGGGGATCCTCACCCCTCCACTTT.

Only a few counts were recorded for this clone. The J gene is TRBJ1-5, the V gene TRBV2; tentative D call: TRBD1 (5 bases). Trimming shortened V by 7 bases and J by 2 bases, and 12 bases separated the two germline ends. This CDR3 is built from 14 residues. CDR1 and CDR2 from the germline V gene are SNHLY and FYNNEI. The CDR3 nucleotides are TGTGCCAGCAAGGACAATACGGGCAATCAGCCCCAGCATTTT. Translation: CASKDNTGNQPQHF.

V is TRBV24-1 and J is TRBJ1-5; TRBD1 agrees at 8 bases. CDR1 is KGHDR, CDR2 SFDVKD, per germline. CDR3 length: 14 residues. V lost 4 bases and J lost 7; bases outside the gene matches: 5. CDR3 protein: CATSDPGQGQPQHF. CDR3 nucleotides: TGTGCCACCAGTGACCCAGGACAGGGACAGCCCCAGCATTTT.

The chain carries TRBV5-1 and TRBJ2-3, with no clear D. The V end lost 1 base, the J end lost 4 bases, and 4 bases lay between the germline ends. CDR1 is SGHRS and CDR2 is YFSETQ in the germline V gene. The CDR3 has 12 residues. CDR3 amino acids: CASSLRADTQYF. As DNA, the CDR3 is TGCGCCAGCAGCTTGCGAGCAGATACGCAGTATTTT.

This sequence joins TRBV7-3 and TRBJ1-2; TRBD1 is a possible D gene (5 bases). Germline loops: CDR1 SGHTA, CDR2 FQGTGA. V was clipped by 4 bases and J by 4 bases, with 16 bases between them. This CDR3 is 15 amino acids long. CDR3 DNA: TGTGCCAGCAGCTCCGTACCGGGACTCATCTATGGCTACACCTTC. Amino acid sequence: CASSSVPGLIYGYTF.

The rearrangement uses TRBV7-2 and TRBJ1-5, with 7 positions matching TRBD1. Germline CDR1 reads SGHTA; CDR2 reads FQGNSA. V was clipped by 3 bases and J by 6 bases; unmatched bases: 5. The length of the CDR3 is 14 residues. For the CDR3, the DNA is TGTGCCAGCAGCTTTCAGGGGGGCGGTCAGCCCCAGCATTTT. Translation: CASSFQGGGQPQHF.

The rearrangement uses TRBV4-3 and TRBJ2-3, with TRBD2 matching 10 bases. The CDR3 runs to 18 residues. V lost 0 bases, J lost 2 bases, and 8 bases stayed unmatched. Looked up from germline, CDR1 is LGHNA and CDR2 is YSLEER. The CDR3 coding sequence is TGCGCCAGCAGCCAAGATGAGTCTAGCGGGGGTATCACAGATACGCAGTATTTT. Its protein product is CASSQDESSGGITDTQYF.

The chain has TRBV10-2 and TRBJ2-3; 9 bases match TRBD2. Germline CDR1 WSHSY, CDR2 SAAADI. Losses at the gene ends were 4 bases for V and 0 bases for J; bases not matched to a gene: 11. The CDR3 is made up of 18 amino acids. Here the CDR3 reads CASSGVLAGVLSTDTQYF. CDR3 in DNA: TGCGCCAGCAGTGGGGTACTAGCGGGCGTCCTAAGCACAGATACGCAGTATTTT.

The rearrangement links TRBV5-6 to TRBJ2-1; TRBD1 aligns across 7 bases. Germline V gene data show CDR1 as SGHDT and CDR2 as YYEEEE. J was trimmed by 11 bases and V by 0 bases; bases with no gene match: 8. The CDR3 extends over 14 amino acids. The CDR3, as DNA: TGTGCCAGCAGCTTGGCCTTATCCAGGGGGAAGCAGTTCTTC. Amino acids: CASSLALSRGKQFF.

This chain connects TRBV2 to TRBJ2-7, with TRBD1 matching 8 bases. This CDR3 has 13 residues. Germline lookup yields CDR1 SNHLY and CDR2 FYNNEI. The V gene end was trimmed by 10 bases and the J gene end by 5 bases; junction bases not matched to a gene: 10. CDR3 residues: CAIFIAGGNEQYF. The CDR3 nucleotides read TGTGCCATCTTTATTGCAGGGGGCAACGAGCAGTACTTC.

The rearrangement joins TRBV6-6 to TRBJ1-2; 8 bases are shared with TRBD1. CDR3 length equals 14 residues. J was trimmed by 8 bases and V by 6 bases; bases with no gene match: 11. The V gene's germline CDR1 is MNHNY and CDR2 SVGAGI (reference sequence). The CDR3 nucleotides read TGTGCCAGCAGGGACAGGGTTACGATTGGAGGCTACACCTTC. As protein: CASRDRVTIGGYTF.

V and J are TRBV7-9 and TRBJ2-7; D is unresolved. The V gene's germline CDR1 is SEHNR and CDR2 FQNEAQ (reference sequence). Trimming stripped 4 bases from V and 3 bases from J, with 16 bases between. CDR3 length equals 15 residues. CDR3 DNA: TGTGCCAGCAGCTGGGTCGGTCCCGGAGTCTACGAGCAGTACTTC. It codes for CASSWVGPGVYEQYF.

This clone has more than one count but fewer than ten. The genes are TRBV28 and TRBJ2-5, with 9 positions matching TRBD1. The junction had 11 bases not matched to a gene; V was cut back by 5 bases and J by 4 bases. Germline assignment: CDR1 MDHEN and CDR2 SYDVKM. The CDR3 runs 16 residues. CDR3 sequence (DNA): TGTGCCAGCAGTGGAAACAGGGGGCGGATGGGAGAGACCCAGTACTTC. This encodes CASSGNRGRMGETQYF.

The chain employs TRBV9 and TRBJ2-1; 9 bases agree with TRBD1. CDR3 length equals 15 residues. Germline trimming cut 2 bases from V and 8 bases from J; bases unmatched to any gene: 8. Germline V gives CDR1 SGDLS, CDR2 YYNGEE. DNA for the CDR3: TGTGCCAGCAGCGTGGCTGACAGGGGGAGGCATGAGCAGTTCTTC. It is translated as CASSVADRGRHEQFF.